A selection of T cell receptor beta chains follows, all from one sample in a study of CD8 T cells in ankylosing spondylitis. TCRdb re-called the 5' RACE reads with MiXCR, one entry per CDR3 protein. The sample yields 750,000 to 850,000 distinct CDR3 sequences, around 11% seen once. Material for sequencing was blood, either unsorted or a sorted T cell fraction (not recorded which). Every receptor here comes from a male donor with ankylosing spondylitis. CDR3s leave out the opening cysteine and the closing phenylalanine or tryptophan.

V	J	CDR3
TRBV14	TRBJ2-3	ASSLPGTGTDTQY
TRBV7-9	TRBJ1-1	ASSLTGVTEAF
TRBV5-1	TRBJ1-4	ASSFEDSSEKLF
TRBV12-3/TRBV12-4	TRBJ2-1	ASSSGTHYNEQF
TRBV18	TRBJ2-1	ASSPSLAGNEQF
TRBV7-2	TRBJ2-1	ASSQAASGKNEQF
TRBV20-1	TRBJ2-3	SATDGNTDTQY
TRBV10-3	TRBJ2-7	AIRSLTSGERYEQY
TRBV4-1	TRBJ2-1	ASSPTHPNYNEQF
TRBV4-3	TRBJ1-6	ASSQDPQYNSPLH
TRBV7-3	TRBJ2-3	ASSLSWGGDTQY
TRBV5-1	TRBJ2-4	ASSFNPGRDIQY
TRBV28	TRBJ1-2	ASSLPPGRALDGYT
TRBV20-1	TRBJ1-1	SATTGTGFTEAF
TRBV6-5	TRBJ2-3	ASSYSISRSTQY
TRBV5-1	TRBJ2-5	ASNGNQETQY
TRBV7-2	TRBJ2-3	ASSLEGGTGTDTQY
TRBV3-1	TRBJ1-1	ASSRHSGFDTEAF
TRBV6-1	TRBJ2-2	ASSLLGGANTGELF
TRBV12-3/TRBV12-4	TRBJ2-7	ASSLGDLSSYEQY
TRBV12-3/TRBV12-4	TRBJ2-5	ANSLAGVKKTQY
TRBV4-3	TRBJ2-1	ASSQVGESEQF
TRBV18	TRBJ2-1	ASSPRPSDDEQF
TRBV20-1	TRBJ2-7	SASGGNSYEQY
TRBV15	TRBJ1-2	ATSSRIANYGYT
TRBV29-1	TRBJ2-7	SVEGHGDYEQY
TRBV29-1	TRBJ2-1	SVETSTGDSYNEQF
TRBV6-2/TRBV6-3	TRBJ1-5	ASSYRGGGIQPQH
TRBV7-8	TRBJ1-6	ASREGPAGLPSPLH
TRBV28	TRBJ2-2	ASSSPSGRGDGELF
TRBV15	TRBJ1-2	ATSRGTGYT
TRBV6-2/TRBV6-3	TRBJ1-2	ASSYPGNRGYT
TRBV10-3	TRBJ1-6	AIRGGTEGSPLH
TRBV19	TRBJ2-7	ASSIMGTGKSYEQY
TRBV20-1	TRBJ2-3	SAVFGGSTDTQY
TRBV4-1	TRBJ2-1	ASSQRVPWGEQF
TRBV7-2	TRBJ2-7	ASAPSSGYEQY
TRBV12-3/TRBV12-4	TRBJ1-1	ASSLGQGVEAF
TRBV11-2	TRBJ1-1	ASSQGLRTGTMGTEAF
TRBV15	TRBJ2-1	ATSRGLAAYNEQF
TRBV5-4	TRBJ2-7	ASRSDLGAYEQY
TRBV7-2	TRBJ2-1	ASSLLAGPSYNEQF
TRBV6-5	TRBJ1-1	ASSYVGEGAF
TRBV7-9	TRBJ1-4	ASSLGDTATNEKLF
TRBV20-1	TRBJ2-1	SASGSGINEQF
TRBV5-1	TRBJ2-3	ASSAGGSGTSTDTQY
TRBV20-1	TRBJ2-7	SAPVAGGLEQY
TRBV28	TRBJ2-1	ASSPPGLMSPEQF
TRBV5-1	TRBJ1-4	ASSYRGGEEKLF
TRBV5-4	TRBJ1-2	ASSLDTYGYT
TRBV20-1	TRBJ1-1	SAPIPAGAEAF
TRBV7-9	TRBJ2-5	ASSPSLAGQETQY
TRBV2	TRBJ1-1	ASSAGGTGTTEAF
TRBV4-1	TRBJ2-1	ASSQDGPASGTYNEQF
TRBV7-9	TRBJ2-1	ASSSRVFNEQF
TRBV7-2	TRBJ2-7	ASSHSGIGSYEQY
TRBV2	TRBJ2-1	ASSVTYEQF
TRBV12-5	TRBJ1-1	ASGLALGKAEAF